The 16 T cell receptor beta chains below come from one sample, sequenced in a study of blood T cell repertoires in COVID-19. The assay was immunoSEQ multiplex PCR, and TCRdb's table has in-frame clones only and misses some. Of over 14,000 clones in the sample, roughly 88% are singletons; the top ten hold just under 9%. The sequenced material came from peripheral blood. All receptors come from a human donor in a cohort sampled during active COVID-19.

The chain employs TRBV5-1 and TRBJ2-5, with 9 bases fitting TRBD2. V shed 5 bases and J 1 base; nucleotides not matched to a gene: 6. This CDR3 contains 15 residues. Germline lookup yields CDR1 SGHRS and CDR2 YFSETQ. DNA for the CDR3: TGCGCCAGCAGAGAACTAGCGGGCTTCCAAGAGACCCAGTACTTC. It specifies CASRELAGFQETQYF.

This chain's CDR3 is CAWSVDSFYEQYF. In nucleotides, the CDR3 is TGTGCCTGGAGTGTTGACAGCTTCTACGAGCAGTACTTC. V usage is TRBV30 and J usage is TRBJ2-7, with a possible D match to TRBD1 (5 bases). The ends were cut back, 0 bases at V and 3 bases at J, with 9 bases in the middle. Germline lookup yields CDR1 GTSNPN and CDR2 SVGIG (reference sequence). The CDR3 has 13 amino acids.

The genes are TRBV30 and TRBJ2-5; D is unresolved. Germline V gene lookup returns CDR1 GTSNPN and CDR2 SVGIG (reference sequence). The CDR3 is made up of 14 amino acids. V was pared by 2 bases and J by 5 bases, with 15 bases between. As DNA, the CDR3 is TGTGCCTGGAGTCAGTTCCAGGTCAGGGAGACCCAGTACTTC. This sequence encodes CAWSQFQVRETQYF.

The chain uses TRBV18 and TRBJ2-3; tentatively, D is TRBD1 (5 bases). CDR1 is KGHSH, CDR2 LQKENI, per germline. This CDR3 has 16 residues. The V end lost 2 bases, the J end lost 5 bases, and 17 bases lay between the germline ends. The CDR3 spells CASSPLGRRDGDTQYF. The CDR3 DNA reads TGTGCCAGCTCACCATTAGGTCGCAGGGATGGAGATACGCAGTATTTT.

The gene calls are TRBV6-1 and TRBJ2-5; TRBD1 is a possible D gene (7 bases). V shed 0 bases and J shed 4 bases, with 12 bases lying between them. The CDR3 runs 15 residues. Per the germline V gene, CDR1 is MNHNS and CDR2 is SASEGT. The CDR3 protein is CASSEANRGGETQYF. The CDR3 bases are TGTGCCAGCAGTGAAGCGAACAGGGGAGGAGAGACCCAGTACTTC.

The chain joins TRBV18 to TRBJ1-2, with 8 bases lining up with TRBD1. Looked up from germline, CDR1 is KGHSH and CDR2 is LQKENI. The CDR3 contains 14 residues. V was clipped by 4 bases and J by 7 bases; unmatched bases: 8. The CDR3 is CASSREDRVVGYTF. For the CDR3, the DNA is TGTGCCAGCTCACGAGAGGACAGGGTGGTTGGCTACACCTTC.

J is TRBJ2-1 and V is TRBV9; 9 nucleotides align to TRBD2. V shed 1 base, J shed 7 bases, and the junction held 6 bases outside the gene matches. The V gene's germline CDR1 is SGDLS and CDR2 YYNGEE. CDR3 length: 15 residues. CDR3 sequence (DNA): TGTGCCAGCAGCGTACTAGCGGGAAGCACGAATGAGCAGTTCTTC. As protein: CASSVLAGSTNEQFF. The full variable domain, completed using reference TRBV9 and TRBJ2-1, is DSGVTQTPKHLITATGQRVTLRCSPRSGDLSVYWYQQSLDQGLQFLIQYYNGEERAKGNILERFSAQQFPDLHSELNLSSLELGDSALYFCASSVLAGSTNEQFFGPGTRLTVL.

Here the CDR3 DNA reads TGCGCCAGCAATGGAGACTATTACGAGCAGTACTTC. Its protein is CASNGDYYEQYF. V usage is TRBV5-1 and J usage is TRBJ2-7; TRBD2 is a possible D gene (5 bases). Germline V gene data show CDR1 as SGHRS and CDR2 as YFSETQ. Trimming left V 6 bases short and J 4 bases short, with 11 bases between. CDR3 length: 12 residues.

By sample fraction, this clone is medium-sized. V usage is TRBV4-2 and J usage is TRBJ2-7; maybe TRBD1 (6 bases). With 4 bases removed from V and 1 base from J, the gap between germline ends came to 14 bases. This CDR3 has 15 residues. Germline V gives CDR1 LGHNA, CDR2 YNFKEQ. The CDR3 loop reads CASSPSGQRSYEQYF. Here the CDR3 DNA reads TGTGCCAGCAGCCCTTCCGGACAGCGTTCCTACGAGCAGTACTTC.

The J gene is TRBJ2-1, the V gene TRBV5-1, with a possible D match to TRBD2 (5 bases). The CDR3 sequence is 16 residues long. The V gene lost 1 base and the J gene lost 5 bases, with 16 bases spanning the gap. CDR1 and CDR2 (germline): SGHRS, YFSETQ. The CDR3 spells CASSLTLRTFNNEQFF. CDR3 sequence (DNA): TGCGCCAGCAGCTTGACCTTAAGGACTTTCAACAATGAGCAGTTCTTC. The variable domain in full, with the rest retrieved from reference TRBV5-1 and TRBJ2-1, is KAGVTQTPRYLIKTRGQQVTLSCSPISGHRSVSWYQQTPGQGLQFLFEYFSETQRNKGNFPGRFSGRQFSNSRSEMNVSTLELGDSALYLCASSLTLRTFNNEQFFGPGTRLTVL.

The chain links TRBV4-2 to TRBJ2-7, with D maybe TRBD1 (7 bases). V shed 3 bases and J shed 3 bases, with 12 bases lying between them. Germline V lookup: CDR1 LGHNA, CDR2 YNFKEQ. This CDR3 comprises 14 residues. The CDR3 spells CASSQAGQNYEQYF. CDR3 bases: TGTGCCAGCAGCCAGGCGGGACAGAACTACGAGCAGTACTTC.

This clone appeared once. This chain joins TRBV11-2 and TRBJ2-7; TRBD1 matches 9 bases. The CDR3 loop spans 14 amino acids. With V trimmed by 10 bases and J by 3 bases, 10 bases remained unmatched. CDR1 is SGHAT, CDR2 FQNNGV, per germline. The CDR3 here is CANSATGQGYEQYF. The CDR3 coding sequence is TGTGCCAACTCGGCTACGGGACAGGGCTACGAGCAGTACTTC.

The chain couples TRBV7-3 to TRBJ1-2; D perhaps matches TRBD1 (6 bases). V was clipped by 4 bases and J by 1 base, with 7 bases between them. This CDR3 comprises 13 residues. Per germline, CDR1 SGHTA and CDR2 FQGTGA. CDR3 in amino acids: CASSSGVNYGYTF. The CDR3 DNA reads TGTGCCAGCAGCTCAGGGGTTAACTATGGCTACACCTTC.

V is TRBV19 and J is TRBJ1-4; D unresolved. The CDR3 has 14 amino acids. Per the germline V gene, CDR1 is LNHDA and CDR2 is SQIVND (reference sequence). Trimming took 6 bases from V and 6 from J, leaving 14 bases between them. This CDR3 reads CASRLNGGDEKLFF. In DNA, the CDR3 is TGTGCCAGTAGATTGAATGGAGGTGATGAAAAACTGTTTTTT. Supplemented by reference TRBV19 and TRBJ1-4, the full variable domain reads DGGITQSPKYLFRKEGQNVTLSCEQNLNHDAMYWYRQDPGQGLRLIYYSQIVNDFQKGDIAEGYSVSREKKESFPLTVTSAQKNPTAFYLCASRLNGGDEKLFFGSGTQLSVL.

CDR3 nucleotides: TGTGCCAGCAGCTCACCTGGACAGGTGAACACTGAAGCTTTCTTT. Translation gives CASSSPGQVNTEAFF. The chain recombines TRBV5-6 with TRBJ1-1; TRBD1 agrees at 7 bases. Trimming removed 3 bases from V and 0 bases from J; junction bases left unmatched: 5. The CDR3 extends over 15 amino acids. Germline V CDR1 and CDR2: SGHDT, YYEEEE.

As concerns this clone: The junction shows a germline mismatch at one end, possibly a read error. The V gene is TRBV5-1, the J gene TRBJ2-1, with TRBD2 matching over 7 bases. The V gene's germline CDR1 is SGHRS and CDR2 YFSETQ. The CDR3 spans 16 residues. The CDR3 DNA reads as TGCGCCAGCAACTTGGGAGGGCCTAAAGAGAGTAGTGAGCAGTTCTTC. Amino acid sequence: CASNLGGPKESSEQFF.